This T cell receptor beta chain was recovered during a study of blood T cell repertoires in COVID-19. The data were produced by immunoSEQ multiplex PCR, yet TCRdb's version contains in-frame clones alone and is incomplete. The data hold more than 85,000 clones, with about 88% observed a single time. This CDR3 comprises 15 residues. The J segment lost 1 base and the V segment lost 8 bases, leaving 11 bases of the junction unmatched. CDR1 is MNHEY and CDR2 is SMNVEV in the germline V gene (reference sequence). V usage is TRBV27 and J usage is TRBJ2-7; 7 bases fit TRBD1. The sequence was collected from a man aged 50 or older with active or convalescent COVID-19. Sequencing was performed on peripheral blood. The DNA for the CDR3 is TGTGCCAGCTCTCTAAGACAGGGCGTTTCCTACGAGCAGTACTTC. Protein sequence: CASSLRQGVSYEQYF.